One T cell receptor (beta chain) is described in this entry. The CDR3 covers 17 residues. Per the germline V gene, CDR1 is SGHDN and CDR2 is FVKESK. The ends lost 3 bases at V and 4 bases at J; junction bases unmatched: 8. In the original analysis: From reference gene primer amplification, estimates of nucleated cell counts were derived. Profiled with immunoSEQ multiplex PCR; TCRdb holds only in-frame clones, not every one. That table furnishes V, J and clone size, whereas the DNA furnished D and trimming. The data show 150,000 to 200,000 clones, around 93% seen once. This specimen belongs to a study of blood T cell repertoires in COVID-19. As for the study in general: The cDNA or gDNA used as material had been derived from T cells, B-cell-depleted T cells, or PBMCs.

Sequencing was done on a sample of peripheral blood. The receptor's source is a man aged 25 to 40 with COVID-19, enrolled during active disease. The chain uses TRBV14 and TRBJ2-3, with 12 bases lining up with TRBD2. In DNA, the CDR3 is TGTGCCAGCAGCCAGGCACGACTAGCGGGGGCCGCAGATACGCAGTATTTT. Its protein is CASSQARLAGAADTQYF.